This TCR beta chain was identified in a study of regulatory and conventional T cells in breast cancer. Each CDR3 protein gets one entry after TCRdb re-called the PCR reads with MiXCR. The data show 15,000 to 20,000 distinct CDR3 sequences, around 30% seen once. This clonotype was found a few times. The CDR3 contains 12 residues. Per the germline V gene, CDR1 is SGHRS and CDR2 is YFSETQ. V lost 5 bases and J 7 bases, leaving 10 bases between the germline ends. The V and J genes are TRBV5-1 and TRBJ2-1; D unresolved. Input material: conventional T cells from blood. The sequence was collected from a female donor in good health. CDR3 sequence: CASRLGGNEQFF. CDR3 bases: TGCGCCAGCAGGCTGGGCGGAAATGAGCAGTTCTTC.